Sequencing of this T cell receptor beta chain was carried out in a study of shared clonotypes between healthy human individuals. Findings and caveats of the study: Researchers found naive subsets generally carried larger estimated richness than memory subsets. Blood was the only sampled material, and tissue repertoires likely differ. Shared across a few donors were around 5% of the naive CD4 clonotypes.

Some clones are missing from TCRdb's copy, which holds only in-frame ones; the method was immunoSEQ multiplex PCR. The repertoire holds roughly 330,000 clones, with under 80% as singletons. Germline assignment: CDR1 SGHTA and CDR2 FQGNSA. The CDR3 consists of 14 residues. Deletions cut 2 bases from V and 4 bases from J, with 11 bases between. None of the donors, who were healthy HIV-negative adults, had recently had acute infections or vaccinations. Comment on this clone: Its antigen remains unknown.

The origin of this receptor is a man aged 25-45 years in good health. V usage is TRBV7-2 and J usage is TRBJ2-5; possible D gene TRBD1, 6 bases. Sequenced input: memory CD4+ T cells sorted from blood. Regarding subset: CD45RA-negative fraction. The CDR3 coding sequence is TGTGCCAGCAGCTTAAGTACAGGGACAGAGACCCAGTACTTC. It is translated as CASSLSTGTETQYF.